This TCR beta chain was obtained from a study of identifying expanded T cells in peripheral blood. Study-level findings and limits: Technical replicates showed roughly 1.2 changed clones; approximately 2 weeks about 16; four weeks 19.

The CDR3 is 17 residues long. Germline V gene data show CDR1 as LGHNA and CDR2 as YSLEER. V lost 1 base and J lost 2; bases outside the gene matches: 8. The repertoire was sequenced with immunoSEQ multiplex PCR; TCRdb's copy has only in-frame clones and lacks some. Here the sample spans 100,000 or so clones, roughly 85% being singletons. This clone showed up just once. Its antigen is unidentified. The TCR comes from a person aged 18 to 70 in good health. The chain links TRBV4-3 to TRBJ1-5; 7 nucleotides match TRBD1. The sequenced material came from blood. DNA of the CDR3: TGCGCCAGCAGCCAAGGGTTGGGCAGGGGGGGCAATCAGCCCCAGCATTTT. This codes for CASSQGLGRGGNQPQHF.